Below, 21 T cell receptor beta chains from the same sample are listed, as sequenced in a study of blood T cells in healthy people across ages. Primed by a sample-barcoded 5' primer and a J-beta primer mix, a second PCR proceeded for roughly 6 to 12 cycles. From the 5' RACE reads, TCRdb called clonotypes with MiXCR, one entry per CDR3 protein. The sample contains over 1,500,000 distinct CDR3 sequences, about 39% of which appear only once. The material sequenced was blood. The receptor set was obtained from a human donor in good health.

The CDR3 DNA is TGTGCTACGGGACAGGGGATTCTTGGCTACACCTTC. As protein: CATGQGILGYTF. The gene calls are TRBV6-5 and TRBJ1-2, with 10 bases lining up with TRBD1. Germline V gene lookup returns CDR1 MNHEY and CDR2 SVGAGI. The CDR3 has 12 residues.

The gene calls are TRBV4-3 and TRBJ2-1, with D tentatively TRBD1 (6 bases). V was trimmed by 0 bases and J by 0 bases, leaving 9 bases between them. This CDR3 has 16 residues. Germline CDR1 LGHNA, CDR2 YSLEER. CDR3 sequence (DNA): TGCGCCAGCAGCCAAGAGGACAGCAGCTCCTACAATGAGCAGTTCTTC. It specifies CASSQEDSSSYNEQFF.

The rearrangement joins TRBV29-1 to TRBJ2-5, with 7 bases fitting TRBD2. CDR3 length: 12 amino acids. Germline V CDR1 and CDR2: SQVTM, ANQGSEA. V lost 6 bases, J lost 4 bases, and 5 bases stayed unmatched. The CDR3 coding sequence is TGCAGCGTGGGGGGGGTTTTAGAGACCCAGTACTTC. It translates to CSVGGVLETQYF.

This clonotype was counted a few times. The chain uses TRBV15 and TRBJ2-3, with TRBD1 identical over 10 bases. This CDR3 comprises 16 residues. CDR1 and CDR2 from the germline V gene are LNHNV and YYDKDF (reference sequence). Germline trimming cut 0 bases from V and 6 bases from J; bases unmatched to any gene: 6. The CDR3 nucleotides read TGTGCCACCAGCAGAGAGCATAGACAGGGGGCGGATACGCAGTATTTT. Translation gives CATSREHRQGADTQYF.

Ten or more counts support this clonotype. The V and J genes are TRBV29-1 and TRBJ2-7, with D maybe TRBD1 (6 bases). The V gene's germline CDR1 is SQVTM and CDR2 ANQGSEA. The CDR3 has 13 residues. V was pared by 3 bases and J by 3 bases, with 12 bases between. As DNA, the CDR3 is TGCAGCGTTGAGACAGGTAGAAACTACGAGCAGTACTTC. Translation gives CSVETGRNYEQYF.

The V call is TRBV7-9, the J call TRBJ2-1; D gene ambiguous. CDR3 size: 17 residues. Germline lookup yields CDR1 SEHNR and CDR2 FQNEAQ (reference sequence). V lost 4 bases and J lost 2, with 18 bases in between. The CDR3 coding sequence is TGTGCCAGCAGCTCCCGCCGGAAAACTCGACCCTACAATGAGCAGTTCTTC. It codes for CASSSRRKTRPYNEQFF.

A few counts support this clonotype. The genes are TRBV7-2 and TRBJ2-4; 10 bases match TRBD1. CDR1 SGHTA and CDR2 FQGNSA come from the germline V gene. Trimming at V came to 5 bases and at J to 8 bases, leaving 9 bases not matched to a gene. This CDR3 comprises 15 residues. CDR3 DNA sequence: TGTGCCAGCAGCGCTTTCGGGACAGGGGCGGACATTCAGTACTTC. Its protein product is CASSAFGTGADIQYF.

The rearrangement uses TRBV28 and TRBJ2-7; 7 bases align to TRBD2. The J call is in doubt because the DNA end fits TRBJ2-5 better. Germline lookup yields CDR1 MDHEN and CDR2 SYDVKM. The CDR3 has 13 amino acids. The CDR3 DNA follows: TGTGCCAGCAGCCCCACTAGCGCCGCGACCCAGTACTTC. The encoded protein is CASSPTSAATQYF.

The V gene is TRBV7-2, the J gene TRBJ2-5; 8 nucleotides line up with TRBD1. The CDR3 is 16 residues long. The J segment lost 5 bases and the V segment lost 1 base, leaving 9 bases of the junction unmatched. CDR1 is SGHTA, CDR2 FQGNSA, per germline. CDR3 residues: CASSLEGRGPGETQYF. The CDR3 DNA sequence: TGTGCCAGCAGCTTAGAGGGCAGGGGGCCAGGGGAGACCCAGTACTTC.

In its sample, this clonotype was seen once. The chain links TRBV7-6 to TRBJ2-7; D may be TRBD2 (5 bases). Germline-derived CDR1 and CDR2 are SGHVS and FNYEAQ. The CDR3 length is 13 residues. V was cut by 7 bases and J by 12 bases, with 22 bases left in between. CDR3 in amino acids: CASTRSGRETRYF. The CDR3 bases are TGTGCCAGCACTCGTAGTGGGAGAGAGACCCGGTACTTC.

V gene TRBV27 combines with J gene TRBJ2-5; the match to TRBD1 covers 10 bases. Germline-derived CDR1 and CDR2 are MNHEY and SMNVEV (reference sequence). The length of the CDR3 is 15 residues. J lost 5 bases, V lost 5 bases, and 8 bases had no gene match. The CDR3 spells CASSHGTGARETQYF. CDR3 DNA: TGTGCCAGCAGTCACGGGACAGGGGCCCGGGAGACCCAGTACTTC.

Points on this clonotype: Possible read error: a much larger clone is one base away. V usage is TRBV11-2 and J usage is TRBJ2-7; TRBD2 might be the D (6 bases). Germline values: CDR1 SGHAT, CDR2 FQNNGV. The CDR3 sequence is 12 residues long. The CDR3 DNA sequence: TGTGCCTGCAGTATTGGGGGGTACGAGCAGTACTTC. It specifies CACSIGGYEQYF.

The J gene is TRBJ1-2, the V gene TRBV6-5; D uncertain. V was pared by 5 bases and J by 8 bases, with 18 bases between. Germline V gene data show CDR1 as MNHEY and CDR2 as SVGAGI. This CDR3 is built from 14 residues. The CDR3 region has the DNA TGTGCCAGCAGTCAAACCGTCCTTTTGAGGGGCTACACCTTC. This sequence encodes CASSQTVLLRGYTF.

This chain joins TRBV29-1 and TRBJ1-2; 10 positions agree with TRBD1. The V segment lost 4 bases and the J segment 4 bases; nucleotides outside the gene matches: 15. Germline CDR1 and CDR2: SQVTM and ANQGSEA. The CDR3 runs to 17 residues. CDR3 sequence: CSVGLVPTGGSGYGYTF. In DNA, the CDR3 is TGCAGCGTTGGCTTAGTCCCGACAGGGGGCAGCGGCTATGGCTACACCTTC.

The CDR3 DNA reads as TGTGCCAGCACCCCTGACAGAAACCTTGGGTTGCCCTACGAGCAGTACTTC. It specifies CASTPDRNLGLPYEQYF. The rearrangement uses TRBV12-3 or TRBV12-4 and TRBJ2-5; possible D gene TRBD1, 5 bases. The better agreement between TRBJ2-7 and the DNA end casts doubt on the J call. The CDR3 totals 17 residues.

The sample holds a few counts of this clonotype. V usage is TRBV9 and J usage is TRBJ2-3; 12 nucleotides match TRBD2. The germline V gene has CDR1 SGDLS and CDR2 YYNGEE. V trimming: 3 bases; J trimming: 7 bases; junction bases outside the gene matches: 6. There are 15 residues in the CDR3. Here the CDR3 reads CASSALAGGPNTQYF. The CDR3 DNA reads TGTGCCAGCAGCGCACTAGCGGGGGGTCCTAATACGCAGTATTTT.

As DNA, the CDR3 is TGTGCCAGCAGCCAAGACATGGGTCTCAATTCACCCCTCCACTTT. Protein sequence: CASSQDMGLNSPLHF. The chain employs TRBV3-1 and TRBJ1-6; D remains unclear. The germline CDR1 and CDR2 sequences are LGHDT and YNNKEL (reference sequence). This CDR3 has 15 residues. Trimming removed 0 bases from V and 7 bases from J, with 10 bases in between.

This chain connects TRBV7-2 to TRBJ1-5; D possibly corresponds to TRBD1 (5 bases). Between the trimmed V and J ends, which lost 4 bases and 0 bases, there was a span of 10 bases. The CDR3 runs 15 residues. Germline V lookup: CDR1 SGHTA, CDR2 FQGNSA. CDR3 DNA sequence: TGTGCCAGCAGCTCTTGGGACGGTAGCAATCAGCCCCAGCATTTT. This sequence encodes CASSSWDGSNQPQHF.

This clonotype turned up a few times. The rearrangement uses TRBV6-6 and TRBJ2-5, with D hard to call. This CDR3 contains 16 residues. Per the germline V gene, CDR1 is MNHNY and CDR2 is SVGAGI (reference sequence). Between the trimmed V and J ends, which lost 6 bases and 0 bases, there was a span of 17 bases. The CDR3 DNA reads TGTGCCAGCAGACCTAGAACCGGGCCCTACCAAGAGACCCAGTACTTC. It encodes CASRPRTGPYQETQYF.

This chain connects TRBV7-9 to TRBJ2-3; D is possibly TRBD2 (5 bases). The CDR3 is 14 residues long. V was cut by 7 bases and J by 2 bases, with 13 bases left in between. Looked up from germline, CDR1 is SEHNR and CDR2 is FQNEAQ (reference sequence). The CDR3 sequence is CASTPAADTDTQYF. CDR3 DNA sequence: TGTGCCAGCACACCCGCAGCGGACACAGATACGCAGTATTTT.

The chain recombines TRBV7-2 with TRBJ2-5; 9 bases match TRBD1. From germline, CDR1 is SGHTA and CDR2 FQGNSA. The CDR3 extends over 19 amino acids. The V gene end was trimmed by 5 bases and the J gene end by 7 bases; junction bases not matched to a gene: 23. The CDR3 reads CASSRTLSGQGAPRGTQYF. The CDR3 bases are TGTGCCAGCAGCCGAACATTATCGGGACAGGGCGCCCCTCGGGGGACCCAGTACTTC.